The rows below give T cell receptor beta chains drawn from one sample of a study of T cell responses to AZD1222 COVID-19 vaccine. The data were produced by immunoSEQ multiplex PCR, yet TCRdb's version contains in-frame clones alone and is incomplete. The table includes more than 70,000 clones, 80% to 90% detected once. Sequencing used peripheral blood, obtained on day 0 of AZD1222 vaccination. The source is an adult in good health. Each CDR3 is given with its conserved first and last residue. A D gene is named only where the DNA matches it firmly. Expanded clones get a size class; other rows say once, few or many, or leave the size out.

clone size,D gene,CDR3 length,V gene,J gene,CDR3 DNA,CDR3 protein
NA,NA,15,TRBV5-4,TRBJ1-3,TGTGCCAGCAGCCCCGCCGGGAGCTCTGGAAACACCATATATTTT,CASSPAGSSGNTIYF
NA,NA,17,TRBV4-1,TRBJ2-4,TGCGCCAGCAGCCAGCCTACAGGATATGGAGCCAAAAACATTCAGTACTTC,CASSQPTGYGAKNIQYF
once,TRBD1,15,TRBV14,TRBJ1-4,TGTGCCAGCAGCAGAGTTTCCGGGACAGTTGAAAAACTGTTTTTT,CASSRVSGTVEKLFF
once,NA,13,TRBV28,TRBJ1-3,TGTGCCAGCAGGGGCGACACTGGAAACACCATATATTTT,CASRGDTGNTIYF
NA,NA,11,TRBV19,TRBJ2-7,TGTGCCAGTAGTAACATCTACGAGCAGTACTTC,CASSNIYEQYF
once,TRBD2,19,TRBV7-3,TRBJ2-6,TGTGCCAGCAGCCCCCCGCGGGGGGTAACCTCCTCTGGGGCCAACGTCCTGACTTTC,CASSPPRGVTSSGANVLTF
NA,TRBD1,15,TRBV6-6,TRBJ1-5,TGTGCCAGCAGGGAACCGGGACAGGGTAATCAGCCCCAGCATTTT,CASREPGQGNQPQHF
few,NA,14,TRBV5-4,TRBJ2-3,TGTGCCAGCAGCTTGATCGGGGGCACAGATACGCAGTATTTT,CASSLIGGTDTQYF
NA,NA,14,TRBV28,TRBJ1-2,TGTGCCAGCAGTTTCGTGGAGGGCGGCTATGGCTACACCTTC,CASSFVEGGYGYTF
NA,NA,16,TRBV4-1,TRBJ1-2,TGCGCCAGCAGCCAAGTTCCAGGGCCGGATAACTATGGCTACACCTTC,CASSQVPGPDNYGYTF
NA,NA,14,TRBV3-1/TRBV3-2,TRBJ1-4,TGTGCCAGCAGCCAAAGGGAGGGGTGGGAAAAACTGTTTTTT,CASSQREGWEKLFF
few,NA,14,TRBV18,TRBJ1-6,TGTGCCAGCTCACCGGATGGGAATAATTCACCCCTCCACTTT,CASSPDGNNSPLHF
NA,NA,17,TRBV5-1,TRBJ2-6,TGCGCCAGCAGCTTGGCCCTCTCTCCGCCGGGAGTCAACGTCCTGACTTTC,CASSLALSPPGVNVLTF
NA,NA,12,TRBV12-3/TRBV12-4,TRBJ2-3,TGTGCCAGCGGGTACTACACAGATACGCAGTATTTT,CASGYYTDTQYF
NA,NA,13,TRBV12-3/TRBV12-4,TRBJ1-5,TGTGCCAGCAGTTTACAGGGGAGTCAGCCCCAGCATTTT,CASSLQGSQPQHF
NA,NA,15,TRBV5-1,TRBJ2-5,TGCGCCAGCAGCTCGGACACGGGGTTCCAAGAGACCCAGTACTTC,CASSSDTGFQETQYF
NA,NA,16,TRBV7-2,TRBJ2-2,TGTGCCAGCAGCCCCGTGGCAGGTTCTAACACCGGGGAGCTGTTTTTT,CASSPVAGSNTGELFF
NA,TRBD2,16,TRBV6-6,TRBJ2-1,TGTGCCAGCAGTTACTCGGGCGGGGGAGGCCTGGGTGAGCAGTTCTTC,CASSYSGGGGLGEQFF
few,NA,15,TRBV6-2/TRBV6-3,TRBJ2-3,TGTGCCAGCAGTTACCCGGGGGTTGGGACAGATACGCAGTATTTT,CASSYPGVGTDTQYF
NA,NA,14,TRBV15,TRBJ1-2,TGTGCCACCAGCAAGACCCGCACTAACTATGGCTACACCTTC,CATSKTRTNYGYTF
NA,NA,14,TRBV5-1,TRBJ2-7,TGCGCCAGCAAGGAGGCTACAGGGCCCTACGAGCAGTACTTC,CASKEATGPYEQYF
NA,TRBD2,16,TRBV5-4,TRBJ2-3,TGTGCCAGCAGCTCAAAGACTAGCGGTACTACAGATACGCAGTATTTT,CASSSKTSGTTDTQYF
NA,NA,11,TRBV30,TRBJ2-5,TGTGCCTGGAGTGGGATGGAGACCCAGTACTTC,CAWSGMETQYF
NA,TRBD1,13,TRBV6-6,TRBJ1-5,TGTGCCAGCGCGACAGGGACCGCTCAGCCCCAGCATTTT,CASATGTAQPQHF
NA,NA,14,TRBV5-1,TRBJ2-3,TGCGCCAGCAGCTTCCAGGGAAGCACAGATACGCAGTATTTT,CASSFQGSTDTQYF
NA,TRBD1,15,TRBV28,TRBJ1-3,TGTGCCAGCAGTTTCTCAGGACAGGGAAGTCCTACCATATATTTT,CASSFSGQGSPTIYF
NA,NA,12,TRBV2,TRBJ1-1,TGTGCCAGCAGCCCCCCGTGGACTGAAGCTTTCTTT,CASSPPWTEAFF
NA,TRBD1,14,TRBV18,TRBJ1-1,TGTGCCAGCTCACCACAGGGGGCTGACACTGAAGCTTTCTTT,CASSPQGADTEAFF
once,NA,13,TRBV24-1,TRBJ2-1,TGTGCCACCAGTGTGGAGCCCCACGACGAGCAGTTCTTC,CATSVEPHDEQFF
NA,TRBD1,15,TRBV9,TRBJ2-1,TGTGCCAGCAGCCCGCGTGGGACAGGGGGCCGAGAGCAGTTCTTC,CASSPRGTGGREQFF
NA,NA,17,TRBV18,TRBJ1-1,TGTGCCAGCTCACCAGTCGCCTCAGGGCAGGTGAACACTGAAGCTTTCTTT,CASSPVASGQVNTEAFF
once,NA,13,TRBV6-1,TRBJ1-5,TGTGCCAGCAGTTCCTCAGGGAATCAGCCCCAGCATTTT,CASSSSGNQPQHF
NA,NA,13,TRBV18,TRBJ1-5,TGTGCCAGCTCACCATCGGTATACCAGCCCCAGCATTTT,CASSPSVYQPQHF
NA,NA,15,TRBV18,TRBJ1-6,TGTGCCAGCTCACCACAGGTGCGGGATAATTCACCCCTCCACTTT,CASSPQVRDNSPLHF
NA,NA,14,TRBV7-8,TRBJ2-7,TGTGCCAGCAGCTTAGGTCGCGAGACCTACGAGCAGTACTTC,CASSLGRETYEQYF
few,NA,14,TRBV7-2,TRBJ2-1,TGTGCCAGCAGCGTACGCCGGGAGTACAATGAGCAGTTCTTC,CASSVRREYNEQFF
NA,NA,12,TRBV11-2,TRBJ1-2,TGTGCCAGCAGCCCCCGCATGGGGGGCTACACCTTC,CASSPRMGGYTF
NA,NA,15,TRBV6-5,TRBJ1-2,TGTGCCAGCAGTTACTCGACAATTACTAACTATGGCTACACCTTC,CASSYSTITNYGYTF
NA,NA,14,TRBV27,TRBJ1-2,TGTGCCAGCAGTTTCGGAGGGGTGGGCTATGGCTACACCTTC,CASSFGGVGYGYTF
NA,TRBD2,14,TRBV6-5,TRBJ2-7,TGTGCCAGCAGTCTAGCGGGGGGCTCCTACGAGCAGTACTTC,CASSLAGGSYEQYF
NA,NA,13,TRBV2,TRBJ2-3,TGTGCTGTCAAGGTCGGGCAGGATGATACGCAGTATTTT,CAVKVGQDDTQYF
once,NA,16,TRBV18,TRBJ1-4,TGTGCCAGCTCACCAATACAGGGTTTCACTAATGAAAAACTGTTTTTT,CASSPIQGFTNEKLFF
NA,NA,13,TRBV3-1/TRBV3-2,TRBJ1-3,TGTGCCAGCCGACGAGTGCTCGGGAACACCATATATTTT,CASRRVLGNTIYF
NA,NA,15,TRBV11-2,TRBJ1-4,TGTGCCAGCAGCTTACGGGCAGCCAGGAATGAAAAACTGTTTTTT,CASSLRAARNEKLFF
NA,NA,13,TRBV7-2,TRBJ1-2,TGTGCCAGCCTCCCGGGGAAGGACCGGGGCTACACCTTC,CASLPGKDRGYTF
NA,TRBD1,15,TRBV27,TRBJ1-2,TGTGCCAGCAGTTCCGGACAGGGGGCTAACTATGGCTACACCTTC,CASSSGQGANYGYTF
NA,TRBD1,16,TRBV24-1,TRBJ1-5,TGTGCCACCAGTGATTCAACCGGGACAGGGGATCAGCCCCAGCATTTT,CATSDSTGTGDQPQHF
NA,TRBD2,14,TRBV20-1,TRBJ2-5,TGCAGTGCTAGTCAGGGACTAGCGCTCCAGGCCCAGTACTTC,CSASQGLALQAQYF
NA,TRBD2,16,TRBV5-4,TRBJ2-5,TGTGCCAGCAGCTTGGCCGGGGAGGCGGGGGATGAGACCCAGTACTTC,CASSLAGEAGDETQYF
NA,TRBD1,15,TRBV3-1/TRBV3-2,TRBJ2-3,TGTGCCAGCAGCCCAAACAGGGGACCCACAGATACGCAGTATTTT,CASSPNRGPTDTQYF
NA,TRBD1,14,TRBV7-2,TRBJ1-5,TGTGCCAGCAGCTTCACAGGGGTTGGGCAGCCCCAGCATTTT,CASSFTGVGQPQHF
NA,NA,16,TRBV6-1,TRBJ2-7,TGTGCCAGCAGTGAACGTTTGGGGGGGCCACCCTACGAGCAGTACTTC,CASSERLGGPPYEQYF
NA,TRBD2,16,TRBV24-1,TRBJ2-1,TGTGCCACCAGTGACCATCTAGCGGGGCACCGAAATGAGCAGTTCTTC,CATSDHLAGHRNEQFF
NA,NA,18,TRBV5-4,TRBJ1-1,TGTGCCAGCAGCTTGGCTTGGTATGTAGAGATCCCAAACACTGAAGCTTTCTTT,CASSLAWYVEIPNTEAFF
NA,NA,14,TRBV18,TRBJ1-5,TGTGCCAGCTCCTCCTGGGGAAACAATCAGCCCCAGCATTTT,CASSSWGNNQPQHF
NA,NA,12,TRBV7-9,TRBJ2-5,TGTGCCAGCAGCTCGATTGGAGAGACCCAGTACTTC,CASSSIGETQYF
NA,NA,13,TRBV7-8,TRBJ2-1,TGTGCCAGCAGCTTAGGCAGGGAGAATGAGCAGTTCTTC,CASSLGRENEQFF